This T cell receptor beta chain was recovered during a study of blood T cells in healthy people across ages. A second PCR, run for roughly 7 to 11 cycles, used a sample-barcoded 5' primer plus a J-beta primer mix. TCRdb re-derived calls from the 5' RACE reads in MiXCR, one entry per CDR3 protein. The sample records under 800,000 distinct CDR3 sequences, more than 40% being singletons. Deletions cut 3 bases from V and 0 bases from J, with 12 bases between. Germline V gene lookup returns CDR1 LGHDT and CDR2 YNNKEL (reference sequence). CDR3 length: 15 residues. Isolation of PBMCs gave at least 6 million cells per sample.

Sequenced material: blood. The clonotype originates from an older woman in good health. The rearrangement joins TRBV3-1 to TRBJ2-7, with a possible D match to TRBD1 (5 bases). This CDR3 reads CASSQLRTSSYEQYF. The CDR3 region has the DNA TGTGCCAGCAGCCAGTTGAGGACAAGCTCCTACGAGCAGTACTTC.